The present T cell receptor beta chain was sequenced within a study of T cell changes during pregnancy in multiple sclerosis. Generated by immunoSEQ multiplex PCR, the TCRdb table keeps only in-frame clones and is missing some. The sample consists of 100,000 to 150,000 clones, approximately 94% of them appearing once. This CDR3 has 15 residues. The V end was cut by 1 base, the J end by 3 bases, with 12 bases between. Germline V CDR1 and CDR2: KGHSH, LQKENI. Here the sequenced sample was peripheral blood, taken before pregnancy. The sequence came from a female donor with multiple sclerosis, enrolled in a pregnancy study. The chain uses TRBV18 and TRBJ1-1; tentative D call: TRBD1 (6 bases). DNA of the CDR3: TGTGCCAGCTCACCACGTCTGGGGGCGGACACTGAAGCTTTCTTT. Protein sequence: CASSPRLGADTEAFF.